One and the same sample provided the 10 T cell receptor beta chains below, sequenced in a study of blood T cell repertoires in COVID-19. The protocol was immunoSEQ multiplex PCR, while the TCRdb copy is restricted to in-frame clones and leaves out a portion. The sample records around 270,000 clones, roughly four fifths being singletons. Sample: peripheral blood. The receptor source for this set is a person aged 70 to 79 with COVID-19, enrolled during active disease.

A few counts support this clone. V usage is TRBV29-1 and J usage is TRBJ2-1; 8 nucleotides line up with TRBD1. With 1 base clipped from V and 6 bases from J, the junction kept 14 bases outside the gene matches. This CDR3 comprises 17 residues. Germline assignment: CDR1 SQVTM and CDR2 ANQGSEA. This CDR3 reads CSVEGQDSGGFGNEQFF. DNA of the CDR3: TGCAGCGTTGAAGGACAAGACTCAGGGGGCTTTGGCAATGAGCAGTTCTTC.

The CDR3: CASSQGRGGELFF. The CDR3 region has the DNA TGTGCCAGCAGCCAAGGGAGGGGCGGGGAGCTGTTTTTT. This rearrangement joins TRBV7-2 to TRBJ2-2, with 7 bases fitting TRBD2. V lost 5 bases, J lost 7 bases, and 4 bases stayed unmatched. Germline values: CDR1 SGHTA, CDR2 FQGNSA. The CDR3 runs to 13 residues.

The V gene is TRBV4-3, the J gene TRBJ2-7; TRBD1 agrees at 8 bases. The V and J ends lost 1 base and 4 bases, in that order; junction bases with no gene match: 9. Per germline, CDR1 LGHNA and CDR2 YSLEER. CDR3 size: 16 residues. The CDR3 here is CASSQATGTGFYEQYF. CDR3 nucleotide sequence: TGCGCCAGCAGCCAAGCGACCGGGACAGGTTTTTACGAGCAGTACTTC.

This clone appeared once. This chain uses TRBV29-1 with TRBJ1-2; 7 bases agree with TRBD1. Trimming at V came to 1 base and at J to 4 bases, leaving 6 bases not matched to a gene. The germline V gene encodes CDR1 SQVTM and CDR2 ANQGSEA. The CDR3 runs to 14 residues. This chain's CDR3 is CSVEAKGQIYGYTF. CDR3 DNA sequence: TGCAGCGTTGAAGCGAAGGGACAGATCTATGGCTACACCTTC.

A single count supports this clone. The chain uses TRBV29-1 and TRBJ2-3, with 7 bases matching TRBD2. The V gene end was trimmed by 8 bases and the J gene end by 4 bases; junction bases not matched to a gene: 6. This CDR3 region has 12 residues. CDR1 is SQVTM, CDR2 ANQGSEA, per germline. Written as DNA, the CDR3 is TGCAGCTTGCGCGGGAGTGCAGATACGCAGTATTTT. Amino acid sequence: CSLRGSADTQYF.

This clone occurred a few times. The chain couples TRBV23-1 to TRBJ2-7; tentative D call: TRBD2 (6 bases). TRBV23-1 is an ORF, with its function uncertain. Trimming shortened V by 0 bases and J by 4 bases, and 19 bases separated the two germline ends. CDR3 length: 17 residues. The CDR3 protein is CASSQSGPGGIYYEQYF. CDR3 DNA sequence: TGCGCCAGCAGTCAATCCGGCCCCGGCGGGATCTATTACGAGCAGTACTTC.

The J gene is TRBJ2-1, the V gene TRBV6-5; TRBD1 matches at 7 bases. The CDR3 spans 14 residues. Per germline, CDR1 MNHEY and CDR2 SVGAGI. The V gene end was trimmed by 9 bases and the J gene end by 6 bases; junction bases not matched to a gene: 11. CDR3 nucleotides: TGTGCCAGTCTCGACAGGGTTAGACGCAATGAGCAGTTCTTC. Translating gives CASLDRVRRNEQFF.

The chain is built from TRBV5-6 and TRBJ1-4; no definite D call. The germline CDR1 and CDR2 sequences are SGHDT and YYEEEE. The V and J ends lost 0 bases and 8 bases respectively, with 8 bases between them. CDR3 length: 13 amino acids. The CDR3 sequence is CASSLDRREKLFF. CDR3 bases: TGTGCCAGCAGCTTGGACAGACGGGAAAAACTGTTTTTT.

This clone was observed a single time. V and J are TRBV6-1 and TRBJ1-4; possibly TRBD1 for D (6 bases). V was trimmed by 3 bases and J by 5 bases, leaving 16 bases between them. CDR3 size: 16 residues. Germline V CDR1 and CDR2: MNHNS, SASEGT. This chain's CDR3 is CASSDITGRSNEKLFF. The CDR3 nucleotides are TGTGCCAGCAGTGACATTACAGGGCGTTCAAATGAAAAACTGTTTTTT.

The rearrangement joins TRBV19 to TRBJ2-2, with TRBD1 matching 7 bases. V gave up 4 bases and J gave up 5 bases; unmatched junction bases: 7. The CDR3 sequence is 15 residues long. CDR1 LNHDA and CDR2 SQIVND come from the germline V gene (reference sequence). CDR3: CASSKTGQGTGELFF. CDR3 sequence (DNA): TGTGCCAGTAGTAAGACAGGGCAGGGAACCGGGGAGCTGTTTTTT.